A single sample is the source of the 8 T cell receptor beta chains below, sequenced in a study of T-cell reconstitution after alpha-beta-depleted transplantation in children. Library preparation (for TCRbeta) was performed with unique molecular identifiers. TCRdb ran MiXCR on the PCR reads and lists one entry per CDR3 protein. The repertoire holds roughly 280,000 distinct CDR3 sequences, with around 10% as singletons. The specimen was peripheral blood, collected 180 days after TCRalphabeta/CD19-depleted stem cell transplant. These receptors were taken from a male patient aged 2 to 9 who had a stem cell transplant for chronic granulomatous disease, so the T cells may come from the graft donor.

This clonotype was counted many times. This chain connects TRBV5-1 to TRBJ2-2; no clear D. There are 12 residues in the CDR3. Germline CDR1 reads SGHRS; CDR2 reads YFSETQ. Trimming left V 2 bases short and J 6 bases short, with 5 bases between. The CDR3 region has the DNA TGCGCCAGCAGCTTAACTTCCGGGGAGCTGTTTTTT. Encoded protein: CASSLTSGELFF. The whole variable domain, remainder taken from reference TRBV5-1 and TRBJ2-2, is KAGVTQTPRYLIKTRGQQVTLSCSPISGHRSVSWYQQTPGQGLQFLFEYFSETQRNKGNFPGRFSGRQFSNSRSEMNVSTLELGDSALYLCASSLTSGELFFGEGSRLTVL.

This clonotype was counted many times. The chain recombines TRBV5-1 with TRBJ2-7, with D perhaps assigned TRBD1 or TRBD2 (5 bases each). Germline V gene lookup returns CDR1 SGHRS and CDR2 YFSETQ. The CDR3 sequence is 14 residues long. With 8 bases removed from V and 2 bases from J, the gap between germline ends came to 17 bases. The CDR3 region has the DNA TGCGCCAGTAATTTTCAGGGAGAGCCCTACGAGCAGTACTTC. Translation gives CASNFQGEPYEQYF.

Remarks on this clonotype: A much larger clonotype is one base distant, so this may be a read error. J is TRBJ2-7 and V is TRBV7-6; 12 bases match TRBD2. This CDR3 spans 15 amino acids. Looked up from germline, CDR1 is SGHVS and CDR2 is FNYEAQ. DNA for the CDR3: TGTGCCAGCAGCAAGGGACTAGCGGGTCTTTACGAGCAGTCCTTC. This encodes CASSKGLAGLYEQSF.

Only a few counts were recorded for this clonotype. This chain's CDR3 is CASSSPPEQYF. The CDR3 DNA reads TGTGCCAGCAGTTCCCCCCCTGAGCAGTACTTC. The chain combines TRBV6-6 with TRBJ2-7, with no clear D. This CDR3 is built from 11 residues. Between the trimmed V and J ends, which lost 4 bases and 7 bases, there was a span of 8 bases. CDR1 is MNHNY and CDR2 is SVGAGI in the germline V gene (reference sequence).

This clonotype was picked up many times. V is TRBV12-3 or TRBV12-4 and J is TRBJ2-3; 10 nucleotides line up with TRBD2. The length of the CDR3 is 16 residues. Trimming cost V 6 bases and J 5 bases; bases outside gene matches: 11. This CDR3 reads CASSRRSGGLRDTQYF. The CDR3 bases are TGTGCCAGCAGCCGACGTAGCGGGGGGCTTAGAGATACGCAGTATTTT.

There are many counts of this clonotype. The gene calls are TRBV4-1 and TRBJ2-7; 10 nucleotides align to TRBD1. V lost 3 bases to trimming and J lost 4 bases; unmatched junction nucleotides: 3. CDR1 is MGHRA, CDR2 YSYEKL, per germline. This CDR3 region has 14 residues. As DNA, the CDR3 is TGCGCCAGCAGCCACCGGGACAGGGGATACGAGCAGTACTTC. Translating gives CASSHRDRGYEQYF.

This clonotype has at least ten counts. The V and J genes are TRBV12-3 or TRBV12-4 and TRBJ1-3, with D hard to call. This CDR3 region has 16 residues. Deletions cut 5 bases from V and 4 bases from J, with 18 bases between. The CDR3 DNA follows: TGTGCCAGCAGTCTACGCGGCGGCTTACTCGGAAACACCATATATTTT. Residues: CASSLRGGLLGNTIYF.

There are many counts of this clonotype. The rearrangement uses TRBV12-3 or TRBV12-4 and TRBJ2-5; no clear D gene. Trimming stripped 4 bases from V and 10 bases from J, with 13 bases between. The CDR3 covers 12 residues. In nucleotides, the CDR3 is TGTGCCAGCAGTTATAGCACCACAAGCCAGTACTTC. Protein product: CASSYSTTSQYF.